One and the same sample provided the 25 T cell receptor beta chains below, sequenced in a study of shared clonotypes between healthy human individuals. The protocol was immunoSEQ multiplex PCR, while the TCRdb copy is restricted to in-frame clones and leaves out a portion. Of about 1 million clones detected, approximately 80% appear once; the ten largest clones hold more than 0.45%. Material for sequencing was memory CD4+ T cells from PBMCs. Subset meaning: CD45RA-negative fraction. These receptors were taken from a man aged 18 to 29 in good health. Some clones in this sample may be carry-over from other donors' samples.

This clone was seen many times. In nucleotides, the CDR3 is TGTGCCAGCAGTTTAGCGACTAGCCTCTACGAGCAGTACTTC. Residues: CASSLATSLYEQYF. The rearrangement uses TRBV27 and TRBJ2-7; 7 nucleotides agree with TRBD2. In germline, CDR1 is MNHEY, CDR2 SMNVEV (reference sequence). V was clipped by 2 bases and J by 3 bases; unmatched bases: 4. The CDR3 is 14 amino acids.

This rearrangement joins TRBV5-1 to TRBJ1-2; D not resolved. V shed 4 bases and J shed 1 base, with 17 bases lying between them. There are 16 residues in the CDR3. Germline V gives CDR1 SGHRS, CDR2 YFSETQ. The CDR3 sequence is CASSPRATNINYGYTF. CDR3 coding DNA: TGCGCCAGCAGCCCCAGAGCTACAAACATTAACTATGGCTACACCTTC.

To note about this clone: At the DNA level, this CDR3 is encoded by other sequences in the same sample as well. The chain employs TRBV19 and TRBJ2-6; perhaps TRBD2 as D (5 bases). The CDR3 has 14 amino acids. Per germline, CDR1 LNHDA and CDR2 SQIVND (reference sequence). Trimming took off 3 bases at V and 3 bases at J, with 6 bases between the two ends. In DNA form, the CDR3 reads TGTGCCAGTAGTATTGGAGGTGGGGCCAACGTCCTGACTTTC. The encoded protein is CASSIGGGANVLTF.

The J gene is TRBJ2-3, the V gene TRBV18; possibly TRBD1 or TRBD2 for D (5 bases each). CDR1 and CDR2 (germline): KGHSH, LQKENI. The CDR3 is 17 amino acids. Trimming pared 3 bases from V and 3 bases from J, leaving 19 bases between. CDR3 DNA: TGTGCCAGCTCACCTTACCGGGGCTTCTCGAATACAGATACGCAGTATTTT. Amino acids: CASSPYRGFSNTDTQYF.

The chain joins TRBV7-3 to TRBJ2-2, with 10 bases aligning to TRBD2. Germline V gene lookup returns CDR1 SGHTA and CDR2 FQGTGA. This CDR3 spans 17 amino acids. The junction had 11 bases not matched to a gene; V was cut back by 2 bases and J by 8 bases. The CDR3 nucleotides are TGTGCCAGCAGCTTATTACCAGCGGGAGGGACAGAGGGGGAGCTGTTTTTT. Encoded protein: CASSLLPAGGTEGELFF.

The chain combines TRBV14 with TRBJ1-2, with D perhaps TRBD1 (5 bases). CDR1 is SGHDN, CDR2 FVKESK, per germline. V lost 1 base and J lost 5, with 11 bases in between. The CDR3 extends over 14 amino acids. The CDR3 loop reads CASSQVDNGYGYTF. The CDR3, as DNA: TGTGCCAGCAGCCAAGTGGACAACGGGTATGGCTACACCTTC.

This clone was detected a few times. The gene calls are TRBV2 and TRBJ1-5, with 8 bases identical to TRBD1. Germline-derived CDR1 and CDR2 are SNHLY and FYNNEI. V trimming: 11 bases; J trimming: 3 bases; junction bases outside the gene matches: 6. This CDR3 has 13 residues. The CDR3, as DNA: TGTGCCTCGAGGGGACAGGCCAATCAGCCCCAGCATTTT. Translation gives CASRGQANQPQHF.

The chain joins TRBV30 to TRBJ1-2; TRBD1 agrees at 10 bases. Trimming cost V 8 bases and J 8 bases; bases outside gene matches: 8. This CDR3 contains 12 residues. Germline V gene sequence: CDR1 GTSNPN, CDR2 SVGIG (reference sequence). CDR3 nucleotide sequence: TGTGCCGGCGACAGGGGGCGTTACGGCTACACCTTC. Its protein product is CAGDRGRYGYTF.

V is TRBV7-2 and J is TRBJ2-5; 7 bases map to TRBD2. The CDR3 spans 14 residues. Per germline, CDR1 SGHTA and CDR2 FQGNSA. The trim removed 5 bases at V and 2 bases at J, leaving 5 bases unmatched. CDR3 loop: CASSTWRGQETQYF. The CDR3 DNA sequence: TGTGCCAGCAGCACATGGCGGGGGCAAGAGACCCAGTACTTC.

This clone was seen a single time. The chain recombines TRBV5-1 with TRBJ2-3; TRBD2 aligns across 9 bases. Germline V gene sequence: CDR1 SGHRS, CDR2 YFSETQ. With V trimmed by 6 bases and J by 2 bases, 10 bases remained unmatched. CDR3 length equals 16 residues. DNA of the CDR3: TGCGCCAGCACTAGGACTAGCGAGAGACTCACAGATACGCAGTATTTT. Protein product: CASTRTSERLTDTQYF.

The J gene is TRBJ1-5, the V gene TRBV28; D remains unclear. The CDR3 covers 16 residues. The V and J ends lost 6 bases and 1 base respectively, with 16 bases between them. CDR1 is MDHEN, CDR2 SYDVKM, per germline. CDR3 loop: CASSYGRRLSNQPQHF. The CDR3 region has the DNA TGTGCCAGCAGCTACGGACGACGACTAAGCAATCAGCCCCAGCATTTT.

This chain connects TRBV28 to TRBJ2-7, with a tentative D call TRBD1 (5 bases). Germline V lookup: CDR1 MDHEN, CDR2 SYDVKM. V was shortened by 6 bases and J by 2 bases, with 14 bases between the two germline ends. This CDR3 has 14 residues. The CDR3 spells CASRSTGPAYEQYF. CDR3 DNA sequence: TGTGCCAGCAGGTCCACAGGTCCTGCCTACGAGCAGTACTTC.

The V call is TRBV5-1, the J call TRBJ2-1, with 10 bases aligning to TRBD2. The CDR3 loop spans 15 amino acids. The V and J ends lost 4 bases and 6 bases, in that order; junction bases with no gene match: 7. The V gene's germline CDR1 is SGHRS and CDR2 YFSETQ. The CDR3 reads CASSLQGTSVNEQFF. The CDR3 DNA follows: TGCGCCAGCAGCCTGCAGGGGACTAGCGTCAATGAGCAGTTCTTC.

The sample holds one count of this clone. The chain combines TRBV5-1 with TRBJ2-5, with 8 bases fitting TRBD1. The CDR3 spans 14 residues. Germline V gives CDR1 SGHRS, CDR2 YFSETQ. Trimming at V came to 4 bases and at J to 3 bases, leaving 5 bases not matched to a gene. CDR3 loop: CASSGGQAEETQYF. CDR3 DNA: TGCGCCAGCAGCGGGGGACAGGCCGAAGAGACCCAGTACTTC.

Written as DNA, the CDR3 is TGTGCCAGCCGGGATTGGCGGGAAATAGATACGCAGTATTTT. Its translation is CASRDWREIDTQYF. This chain links TRBV6-6 with TRBJ2-3; TRBD2 might be the D (6 bases). V lost 8 bases, J lost 5 bases, and 17 bases lay in between. This CDR3 region has 14 residues. CDR1 is MNHNY, CDR2 SVGAGI, per germline (reference sequence).

This rearrangement joins TRBV30 to TRBJ2-7; 10 bases fit TRBD2. This CDR3 has 15 residues. The J segment lost 0 bases and the V segment lost 5 bases, leaving 7 bases of the junction unmatched. The germline V gene encodes CDR1 GTSNPN and CDR2 SVGIG (reference sequence). CDR3 sequence: CAWDGPSGGSYEQYF. In DNA form, the CDR3 reads TGTGCCTGGGATGGCCCTAGCGGGGGCTCCTACGAGCAGTACTTC.

This chain joins TRBV28 and TRBJ2-2, with D tentatively TRBD1 (5 bases). Germline CDR1 is MDHEN and CDR2 is SYDVKM. V dropped 4 bases and J dropped 6 bases, with 9 bases sitting between them. The CDR3 is 13 amino acids. The CDR3 region has the DNA TGTGCCAGCAGTTCTCAGGGTCCCGGGGAGCTGTTTTTT. Protein product: CASSSQGPGELFF.

This chain connects TRBV10-3 to TRBJ1-2, with 9 bases that match TRBD1. Trimming cost V 3 bases and J 8 bases; bases outside gene matches: 10. Germline CDR1 is ENHRY and CDR2 is SYGVKD. The CDR3 contains 15 residues. The CDR3 region has the DNA TGTGCCATCAGTGAAATGGGACAGGGTGCTAGAGGCTACACCTTC. Translating it yields CAISEMGQGARGYTF.

The table lists this clone with a count of one. The chain is built from TRBV2 and TRBJ1-5; no firm D call. This CDR3 spans 15 amino acids. Germline V lookup: CDR1 SNHLY, CDR2 FYNNEI. Trimming left V 4 bases short and J 2 bases short, with 12 bases between. The CDR3 loop is CASSANLRGNQPQHF. Written as DNA, the CDR3 is TGTGCCAGCAGTGCAAACTTGAGGGGCAATCAGCCCCAGCATTTT.

The rearrangement joins TRBV7-9 to TRBJ1-2; D is ambiguous. Trimming left V 1 base short and J 8 bases short, with 14 bases between. Per the germline V gene, CDR1 is SEHNR and CDR2 is FQNEAQ (reference sequence). CDR3 length: 14 amino acids. Here the CDR3 reads CASSLVNGEGGYTF. The DNA of the CDR3 is TGTGCCAGCAGCTTAGTGAATGGGGAGGGAGGCTACACCTTC.

Worth noting for this clone: Within the sample, other DNA sequences also encode this same CDR3. This sequence joins TRBV5-1 and TRBJ2-7; D may be TRBD1 (6 bases). Trimming removed 5 bases at V and 4 bases at J, with 16 bases between. The CDR3 is made up of 14 amino acids. Germline V gives CDR1 SGHRS, CDR2 YFSETQ. The CDR3 sequence: CASRAGASAYEQYF. The CDR3 DNA reads as TGCGCCAGCAGGGCAGGGGCCTCCGCTTACGAGCAGTACTTC.

The genes are TRBV30 and TRBJ2-5, with D maybe TRBD2 (6 bases). The assigned J gene may be wrong: the sequence end matches TRBJ2-7 better. The CDR3 is 16 amino acids. In germline, CDR1 is GTSNPN, CDR2 SVGIG (reference sequence). The CDR3 sequence is CAWSASRVAVSYEQYF. The DNA of the CDR3 is TGTGCCTGGAGTGCATCGAGGGTAGCGGTTTCCTACGAGCAGTACTTC.

This clone was seen only a few times. V usage is TRBV27 and J usage is TRBJ1-5; D call uncertain. The length of the CDR3 is 15 residues. Germline CDR1 is MNHEY and CDR2 is SMNVEV (reference sequence). V was shortened by 6 bases and J by 6 bases, with 18 bases between the two germline ends. This CDR3 reads CASRDAGFQGQPQHF. As DNA, the CDR3 is TGTGCCAGCAGGGACGCAGGTTTTCAAGGTCAGCCCCAGCATTTT.

On this clone: This may come from a read error, since a much larger clone is one base off. The V call is TRBV7-9, the J call TRBJ2-1; D not certain. The V end lost 1 base, the J end lost 8 bases, and 0 bases lay between the germline ends. This CDR3 spans 10 amino acids. The germline V gene has CDR1 SEHNR and CDR2 FQNEAQ (reference sequence). CDR3 nucleotide sequence: TGTGCCAGCAGCTTAGATGAGCAGTTCTTC. The encoded protein is CASSLDEQFF.

The gene calls are TRBV5-1 and TRBJ1-1, with D maybe TRBD1 (6 bases). Trimming cost V 4 bases and J 4 bases, with 17 bases left between them. The CDR3 covers 15 residues. Germline CDR1 SGHRS, CDR2 YFSETQ. The CDR3 protein is CASSPRGGGTTEAFF. DNA of the CDR3: TGCGCCAGCAGCCCCAGGGGAGGGGGGACCACTGAAGCTTTCTTT.